The present entry profiles one TCR beta chain with its context. CDR3 length: 15 residues. V was clipped by 1 base and J by 2 bases; unmatched bases: 3. The germline gives CDR1 SGHTA, CDR2 FQGNSA. The data were obtained in a study of shared clonotypes between healthy human individuals. The protocol was immunoSEQ multiplex PCR, while the TCRdb copy is restricted to in-frame clones and leaves out a portion. The top ten hold 0.39% of the sample, which has about 2.3 million clones, roughly 93% seen once. The sequence was obtained from a man younger than 35 in good health. Some clones in this sample may be carry-over from other donors' samples. The genes are TRBV7-2 and TRBJ2-7, with 9 nucleotides matching TRBD2. Material for sequencing was naive CD4+ T cells from PBMCs. Described subset: CD45RA+ positively selected. As DNA, the CDR3 is TGTGCCAGCAGCTTAGTTGCGGGGGGGACCTACGAGCAGTACTTC. Amino acid sequence: CASSLVAGGTYEQYF.